The clone carrying this TCR beta chain turned up a few times. This entry is derived from a study of T cells after yellow fever vaccination. MiXCR, applied by TCRdb to the 5' RACE reads, yields one record per CDR3 protein. The table shows under 550,000 distinct CDR3 sequences, with roughly a fifth occurring only once. The germline V and J ends were trimmed by 0 bases and 0 bases, with 12 bases remaining between them. This CDR3 has 16 residues. The germline V gene has CDR1 DFQATT and CDR2 SNEGSKA (reference sequence). This specimen was PBMCs, taken about 20 days after the first yellow fever vaccination. This TCR derives from a young man who received the YFV17D yellow fever vaccine. The V gene is TRBV20-1, the J gene TRBJ1-5; D is unresolved. CDR3 sequence (DNA): TGCAGTGCTAGAGATCGTCGGGCAGATAGCAATCAGCCCCAGCATTTT. This encodes CSARDRRADSNQPQHF.